This T cell receptor beta chain was documented in a study of PD-1 blockade in classical Hodgkin lymphoma. General observations from the study: Relative to healthy donors, newly diagnosed patients reportedly had lower baseline TCR diversity, which was reported as lower still in relapsed/refractory patients. Baseline diversity was lower in partial responders and progressors than complete responders. Patients starting nivolumab less than 1 year after ASCT had lower diversity and were excluded from later analyses. Compared with baseline, CD4+ but not CD8+ TCR diversity had risen significantly by C4D1.

Every patient experienced relapse after autologous stem cell transplantation, and brentuximab vedotin exposure varied. V was clipped by 1 base and J by 2 bases, with 14 bases between them. The germline V gene has CDR1 ENHRY and CDR2 SYGVKD. The CDR3 runs to 16 residues. TCRdb keeps only in-frame clones here, not all; method: immunoSEQ multiplex PCR. The data hold almost 100,000 clones, with roughly 90% observed a single time. In the case of this clone: Its antigen remains unknown.

The source of this sequence is a human donor with classical Hodgkin lymphoma. This material consisted of peripheral blood mononuclear cells (PBMCs), taken at baseline. This chain connects TRBV10-3 to TRBJ1-2; weak D call: TRBD1 (5 bases). The CDR3 region is CAISEFRGQGNYGYTF. CDR3 in DNA: TGTGCCATCAGTGAGTTCCGAGGGCAGGGCAACTATGGCTACACCTTC.